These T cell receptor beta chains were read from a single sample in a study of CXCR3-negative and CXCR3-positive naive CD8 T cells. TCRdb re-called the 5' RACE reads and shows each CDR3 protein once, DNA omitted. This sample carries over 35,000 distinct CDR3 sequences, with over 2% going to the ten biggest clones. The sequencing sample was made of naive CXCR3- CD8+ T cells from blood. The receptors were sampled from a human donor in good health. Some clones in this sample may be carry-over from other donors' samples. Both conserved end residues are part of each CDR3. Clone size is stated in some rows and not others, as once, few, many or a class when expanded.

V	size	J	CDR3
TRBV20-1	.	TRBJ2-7	CSALGSVYEQYF
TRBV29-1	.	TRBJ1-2	CSVGQGANYGYTF
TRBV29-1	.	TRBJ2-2	CSAMGGPGELFF
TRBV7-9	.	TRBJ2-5	CASSLAPVEGETQYF
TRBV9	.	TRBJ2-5	CASSVSSLETQYF
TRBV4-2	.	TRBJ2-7	CASSQAWTGAYEQYF
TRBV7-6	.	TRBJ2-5	CASSLRDRIEETQYF
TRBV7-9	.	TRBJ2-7	CASRNGLEQYF
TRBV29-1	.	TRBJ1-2	CSVDVGINYGYTF
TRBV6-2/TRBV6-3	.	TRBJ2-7	CASSYTSGIPYEQYF
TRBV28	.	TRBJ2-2	CASSLFANTGELFF
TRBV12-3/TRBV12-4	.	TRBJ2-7	CASSPGQVLDSYEQYF
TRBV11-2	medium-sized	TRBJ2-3	CASSLAGGTDTQYF
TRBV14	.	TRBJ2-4	CASSQDRRNIQYF
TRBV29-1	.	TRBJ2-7	CSVEVHGSSYEQYF
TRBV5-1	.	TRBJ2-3	CASSFTDTQYF
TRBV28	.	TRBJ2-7	CASSTPPGQTPYEQYF
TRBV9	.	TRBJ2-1	CASSVGAGVLNEQFF
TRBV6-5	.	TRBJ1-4	CASSNLKGGRFGEKLFF
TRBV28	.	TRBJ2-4	CASSPVLKAKNIQYF
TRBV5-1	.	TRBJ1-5	CASSLYGLWRNQPQHF
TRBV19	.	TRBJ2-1	CASSIAGAANEQFF
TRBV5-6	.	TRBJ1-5	CASSLFRDVYSNQPQHF
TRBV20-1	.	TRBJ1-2	CSARSRGVYGYTF
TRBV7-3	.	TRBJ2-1	CASSPGLGGEQFF
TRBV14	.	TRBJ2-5	CASSGGIQETQYF
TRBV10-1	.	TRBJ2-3	CASSYLSAGESTDTQYF
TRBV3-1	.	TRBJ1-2	CASSPSSTANYGYTF
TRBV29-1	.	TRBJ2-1	CSVGTGAFNEQFF
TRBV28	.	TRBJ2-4	CASSPGQGAQYF
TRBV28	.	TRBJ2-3	CASSFSGDTDTQYF
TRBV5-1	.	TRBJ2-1	CASSSRPGDEQFF
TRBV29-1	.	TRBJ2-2	CSVAAYRDRGRYTGELFF
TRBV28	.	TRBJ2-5	CASSLYGETQYF
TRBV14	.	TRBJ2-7	CASSQEISHALALTYEQYF
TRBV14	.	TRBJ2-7	CASSQDSPEQYF
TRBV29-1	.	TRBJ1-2	CSVAPSFGGCTF
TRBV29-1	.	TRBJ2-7	CSVGLAGAPYEQYF
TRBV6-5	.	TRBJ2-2	CASSYSVGGANTGELFF
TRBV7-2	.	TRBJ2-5	CASSRRLEETQYF
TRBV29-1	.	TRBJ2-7	CSVRSGISYEQYF
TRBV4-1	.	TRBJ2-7	CASSVRDSHYEQYF
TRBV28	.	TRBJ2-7	CASSFGARGEQYF
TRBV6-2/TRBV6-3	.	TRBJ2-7	CASSIGQTYEQYF
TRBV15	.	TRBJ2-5	CATSRDFSGGAETQYF
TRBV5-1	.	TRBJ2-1	CASSLAGLYNEQFF
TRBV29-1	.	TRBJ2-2	CSVEGSQGRLEGELFF
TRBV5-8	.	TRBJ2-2	CASSHRALTGRNTGELFF
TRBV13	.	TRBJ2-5	CASSLVGAQETQYF